These 19 T cell receptor beta chains came from one sample sequenced in a study of technical replicates of blood from a handful of donors. Using immunoSEQ multiplex PCR, the repertoire was profiled, and TCRdb retains in-frame clones only, with some absent. The repertoire has around 76,000 clones, 90% to 95% of them found once; the top ten carry 0.25%. Input material: T cells isolated from PBMCs. The receptors originated from a human donor in good health.

This chain joins TRBV6-1 and TRBJ1-3; D unresolved. Germline CDR1 MNHNS, CDR2 SASEGT. Deletions cut 6 bases from V and 4 bases from J, with 16 bases between. There are 15 residues in the CDR3. The CDR3 sequence: CASSEAGMLGNTIYF. CDR3 nucleotides: TGTGCCAGCAGCGAGGCGGGGATGTTGGGAAACACCATATATTTT.

V usage is TRBV7-9 and J usage is TRBJ2-7; the D is unclear. V was trimmed by 4 bases and J by 0 bases, leaving 19 bases between them. Germline values: CDR1 SEHNR, CDR2 FQNEAQ (reference sequence). This CDR3 region has 17 residues. The CDR3 loop reads CASSSGRGEADSYEQYF. The CDR3 coding sequence is TGTGCCAGCAGCTCTGGCCGCGGAGAAGCTGACTCCTACGAGCAGTACTTC. Full variable domain (remainder filled in from reference TRBV7-9 and TRBJ2-7): DTGVSQNPRHKITKRGQNVTFRCDPISEHNRLYWYRQTLGQGPEFLTYFQNEAQLEKSRLLSDRFSAERPKGSFSTLEIQRTEQGDSAMYLCASSSGRGEADSYEQYFGPGTRLTVT.

This chain links TRBV7-8 with TRBJ1-3, with D maybe TRBD1 (6 bases). The CDR3 has 20 residues. Germline V gene sequence: CDR1 SGHVS, CDR2 FQNEAQ. The V end was cut by 1 base, the J end by 4 bases, with 26 bases between. CDR3 sequence reads: CASSLVKPWETGEQGNTIYF. In DNA form, the CDR3 reads TGTGCCAGCAGCTTAGTCAAACCCTGGGAGACAGGCGAACAAGGAAACACCATATATTTT.

This rearrangement joins TRBV18 to TRBJ2-7, with D maybe TRBD1 (5 bases). Germline V CDR1 and CDR2: KGHSH, LQKENI. The CDR3 is 12 residues long. V lost 5 bases, J lost 4 bases, and 9 bases lay in between. This CDR3 is CASSSTDYEQYF. The CDR3 coding sequence is TGTGCCAGCTCATCGACAGATTACGAGCAGTACTTC.

The chain uses TRBV7-9 and TRBJ2-3; 8 bases agree with TRBD2. There are 14 residues in the CDR3. CDR1 and CDR2 from the germline V gene are SEHNR and FQNEAQ (reference sequence). Trimming cost V 5 bases and J 5 bases; bases outside gene matches: 6. Written as DNA, the CDR3 is TGTGCCAGCAGCACCCGAGCGGGGGAAGATACGCAGTATTTT. Encoded protein: CASSTRAGEDTQYF.

The chain combines TRBV7-9 with TRBJ1-4; D ambiguous. The CDR3 contains 11 residues. The ends were cut back, 8 bases at V and 8 bases at J, with 9 bases in the middle. From germline, CDR1 is SEHNR and CDR2 FQNEAQ (reference sequence). CDR3 nucleotide sequence: TGTGCCAGCTCTAATCCGGAAAAACTGTTTTTT. Protein: CASSNPEKLFF.

This clone was seen just once. The V call is TRBV9, the J call TRBJ2-1, with D possibly matching TRBD1 (6 bases). Germline V gene lookup returns CDR1 SGDLS and CDR2 YYNGEE. Trimming took off 3 bases at V and 11 bases at J, with 15 bases between the two ends. The CDR3 has 13 amino acids. The DNA of the CDR3 is TGTGCCAGCAGCGGGATGGGACACGAGAAGCAGTTCTTC. Protein sequence: CASSGMGHEKQFF. Variable domain in full (rest from reference TRBV9 and TRBJ2-1): DSGVTQTPKHLITATGQRVTLRCSPRSGDLSVYWYQQSLDQGLQFLIQYYNGEERAKGNILERFSAQQFPDLHSELNLSSLELGDSALYFCASSGMGHEKQFFGPGTRLTVL.

The chain links TRBV28 to TRBJ2-1, with D tentatively TRBD1 (5 bases). This CDR3 is 15 amino acids long. Trimming removed 6 bases at V and 4 bases at J, with 16 bases between. Germline V gene data show CDR1 as MDHEN and CDR2 as SYDVKM. This CDR3 is CASSPPKTAYNEQFF. CDR3 nucleotides: TGTGCCAGCAGCCCTCCCAAGACAGCTTACAATGAGCAGTTCTTC.

This clone was detected once. The genes are TRBV2 and TRBJ2-1; TRBD1 aligns across 7 bases. This CDR3 has 17 residues. V gave up 9 bases and J gave up 2 bases; unmatched junction bases: 16. The germline V gene encodes CDR1 SNHLY and CDR2 FYNNEI. The DNA for the CDR3 is TGTGCCAGAGAGGACAGGTTAGGTCTTTACCCCTACAATGAGCAGTTCTTC. Translated, it gives CAREDRLGLYPYNEQFF.

The chain couples TRBV14 to TRBJ2-3; the D is unclear. Trimming cost V 4 bases and J 8 bases, with 13 bases left between them. CDR1 SGHDN and CDR2 FVKESK come from the germline V gene. The CDR3 runs to 13 residues. CDR3 amino acids: CASSLDPRGTQYF. In nucleotides, the CDR3 is TGTGCCAGCAGCCTCGACCCCAGAGGTACGCAGTATTTT.

The V and J genes are TRBV29-1 and TRBJ1-5; D remains ambiguous. Looked up from germline, CDR1 is SQVTM and CDR2 is ANQGSEA. The CDR3 runs 13 residues. Trimming shortened V by 2 bases and J by 6 bases, and 11 bases separated the two germline ends. CDR3 sequence reads: CSVEQDGSQPQHF. Here the CDR3 DNA reads TGCAGCGTTGAACAGGATGGAAGTCAGCCCCAGCATTTT.

The CDR3 DNA reads as TGTGCCGCCCCAGGCCTCGCCAACGAACGTACGCAGTATTTT. Its protein is CAAPGLANERTQYF. V is TRBV30 and J is TRBJ2-3; D call uncertain. CDR1 is GTSNPN, CDR2 SVGIG, per germline (reference sequence). Between the trimmed V and J ends, which lost 8 bases and 8 bases, there was a span of 23 bases. This CDR3 region has 14 residues.

CDR3: CASSLLLVRGEQFF. The CDR3 DNA follows: TGCGCCAGCAGCTTGCTTTTAGTCAGGGGTGAGCAGTTCTTC. The V and J genes are TRBV5-1 and TRBJ2-1; D possibly corresponds to TRBD1 (6 bases). V was cut by 1 base and J by 9 bases, with 14 bases left in between. This CDR3 has 14 amino acids. Germline V gives CDR1 SGHRS, CDR2 YFSETQ.

This chain links TRBV4-1 with TRBJ2-1; D unresolved. Trimming removed 1 base from V and 9 bases from J, with 13 bases in between. Germline V gene data show CDR1 as MGHRA and CDR2 as YSYEKL. The CDR3 covers 14 residues. For the CDR3, the DNA is TGCGCCAGCAGCCAAGTGAAAGCCCACCGTGAGCAGTTCTTC. It is translated as CASSQVKAHREQFF.

The genes are TRBV11-2 and TRBJ2-1; no definite D call. CDR1 is SGHAT, CDR2 FQNNGV, per germline. Trimming removed 4 bases from V and 5 bases from J, with 6 bases in between. The CDR3 length is 12 residues. The CDR3: CASSSQNNEQFF. CDR3 in DNA: TGTGCCAGCAGCTCCCAAAACAATGAGCAGTTCTTC.

The chain carries TRBV28 and TRBJ2-1; 9 bases match TRBD2. The CDR3 is made up of 18 amino acids. The germline V gene has CDR1 MDHEN and CDR2 SYDVKM. With 10 bases clipped from V and 4 bases from J, the junction kept 20 bases outside the gene matches. The CDR3 loop reads CATRYSGPSGISYNEQFF. Written as DNA, the CDR3 is TGTGCCACCAGATACTCCGGGCCTAGCGGGATTTCTTACAATGAGCAGTTCTTC.

The chain carries TRBV6-5 and TRBJ1-3, with unresolved D. The germline gives CDR1 MNHEY, CDR2 SVGAGI. The CDR3 is 14 amino acids. Trimming shortened V by 8 bases and J by 4 bases, and 15 bases separated the two germline ends. For the CDR3, the DNA is TGTGCCAGCGGTAGGGAGGTCTCCGGAAACACCATATATTTT. Its protein product is CASGREVSGNTIYF.

The chain carries TRBV7-9 and TRBJ1-1; D not resolved. CDR3 length: 18 amino acids. Trimming took off 3 bases at V and 2 bases at J, with 22 bases between the two ends. CDR1 and CDR2 (germline): SEHNR, FQNEAQ (reference sequence). Here the CDR3 DNA reads TGTGCCAGCAGCTTCCCCGTGTTTCGGGGAAGTGAAAACACTGAAGCTTTCTTT. Encoded protein: CASSFPVFRGSENTEAFF.

This clone has only one observation. As DNA, the CDR3 is TGTGCCAGCAGCTTAATAGCATACGAGCAGTACTTC. Amino acid sequence: CASSLIAYEQYF. The chain combines TRBV7-9 with TRBJ2-7; unclear D gene. V was pared by 2 bases and J by 4 bases, with 6 bases between. From germline, CDR1 is SEHNR and CDR2 FQNEAQ (reference sequence). The CDR3 totals 12 residues.